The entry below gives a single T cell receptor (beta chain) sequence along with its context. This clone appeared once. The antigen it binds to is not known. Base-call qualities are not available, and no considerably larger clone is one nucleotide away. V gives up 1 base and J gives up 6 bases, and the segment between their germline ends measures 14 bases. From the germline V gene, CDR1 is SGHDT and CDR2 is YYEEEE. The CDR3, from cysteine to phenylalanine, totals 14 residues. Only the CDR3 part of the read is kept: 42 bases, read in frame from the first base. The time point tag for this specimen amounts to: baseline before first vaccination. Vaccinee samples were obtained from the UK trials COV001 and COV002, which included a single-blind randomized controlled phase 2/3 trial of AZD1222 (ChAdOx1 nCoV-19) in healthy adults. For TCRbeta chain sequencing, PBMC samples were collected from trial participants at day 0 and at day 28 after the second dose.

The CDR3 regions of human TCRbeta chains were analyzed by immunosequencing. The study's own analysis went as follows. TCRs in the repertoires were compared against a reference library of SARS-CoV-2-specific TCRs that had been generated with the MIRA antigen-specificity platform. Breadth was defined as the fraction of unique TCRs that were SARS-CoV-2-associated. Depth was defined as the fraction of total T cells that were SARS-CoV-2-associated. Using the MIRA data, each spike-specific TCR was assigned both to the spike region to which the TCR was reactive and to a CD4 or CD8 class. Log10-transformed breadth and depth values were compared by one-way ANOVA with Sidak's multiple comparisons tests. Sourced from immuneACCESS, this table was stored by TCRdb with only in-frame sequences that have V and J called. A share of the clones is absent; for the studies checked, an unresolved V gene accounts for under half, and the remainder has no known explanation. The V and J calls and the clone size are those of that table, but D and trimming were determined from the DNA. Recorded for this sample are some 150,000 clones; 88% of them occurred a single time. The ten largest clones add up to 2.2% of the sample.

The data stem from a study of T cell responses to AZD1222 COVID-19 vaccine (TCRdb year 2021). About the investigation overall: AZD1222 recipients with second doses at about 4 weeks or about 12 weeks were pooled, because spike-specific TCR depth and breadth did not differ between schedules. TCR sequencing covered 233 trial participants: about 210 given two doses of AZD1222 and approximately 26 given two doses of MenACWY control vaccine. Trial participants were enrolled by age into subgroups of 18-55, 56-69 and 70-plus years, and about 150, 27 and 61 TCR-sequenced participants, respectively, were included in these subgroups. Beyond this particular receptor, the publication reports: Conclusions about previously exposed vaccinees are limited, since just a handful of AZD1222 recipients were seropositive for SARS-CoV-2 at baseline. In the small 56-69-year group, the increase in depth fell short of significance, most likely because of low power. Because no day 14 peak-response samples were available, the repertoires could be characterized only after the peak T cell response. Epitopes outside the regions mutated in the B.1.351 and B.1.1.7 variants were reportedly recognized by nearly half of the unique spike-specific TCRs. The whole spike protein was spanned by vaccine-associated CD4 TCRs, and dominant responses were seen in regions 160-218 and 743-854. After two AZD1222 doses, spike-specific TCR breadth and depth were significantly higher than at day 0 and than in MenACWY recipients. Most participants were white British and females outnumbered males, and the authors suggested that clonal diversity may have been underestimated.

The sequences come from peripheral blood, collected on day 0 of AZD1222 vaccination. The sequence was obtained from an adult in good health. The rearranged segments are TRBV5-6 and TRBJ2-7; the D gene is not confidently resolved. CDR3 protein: CASSLRPFKGEQYF. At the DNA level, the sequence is TGTGCCAGCAGCTTGCGACCGTTCAAGGGCGAGCAGTACTTC.